These 5 T cell receptor beta chains originate from one sample sequenced in a study of T-cell memory formation after mild COVID-19. Each CDR3 protein is one row after TCRdb ran MiXCR on the 5' RACE reads. The table records roughly 180,000 distinct CDR3 sequences, 15% to 20% of them present only once. The sample was PBMCs or a T cell subset sorted from them (not recorded which). The receptors here all came from a man younger than 35 who had mild COVID-19 (a few samples of this study predate the infection). Cell type and time point are not known.

This chain links TRBV7-2 with TRBJ1-1; no clear D. The germline V and J ends were trimmed by 2 bases and 7 bases, with 11 bases remaining between them. This CDR3 spans 13 amino acids. Germline CDR1 SGHTA, CDR2 FQGNSA. The CDR3 DNA sequence: TGTGCCAGCAGCTTACAAGGACGCCATGAAGCTTTCTTT. Encoded protein: CASSLQGRHEAFF.

The chain employs TRBV30 and TRBJ2-6; a weak D match, TRBD2 (7 bases). V lost 3 bases and J 0 bases, leaving 9 bases between the germline ends. CDR1 is GTSNPN, CDR2 SVGIG, per germline (reference sequence). The CDR3 has 15 residues. The DNA for the CDR3 is TGTGCCTGGAGCGGGGGGCTCTCTGGGGCCAACGTCCTGACTTTC. Translation gives CAWSGGLSGANVLTF.

This sequence joins TRBV7-2 and TRBJ2-1; 8 bases fit TRBD2. From germline, CDR1 is SGHTA and CDR2 FQGNSA. J was trimmed by 4 bases and V by 1 base; bases with no gene match: 3. This CDR3 spans 15 amino acids. CDR3 loop: CASSLGGGTYNEQFF. CDR3 DNA sequence: TGTGCCAGCAGCTTAGGCGGGGGGACATACAATGAGCAGTTCTTC.

The table lists this clonotype with a count of one. The chain is built from TRBV4-3 and TRBJ1-5; no clear D. The V end was cut by 4 bases, the J end by 6 bases, with 13 bases between. Germline V gene data show CDR1 as LGHNA and CDR2 as YSLEER. The CDR3 runs to 14 residues. DNA for the CDR3: TGCGCCAGCAGCCGCGGTGGGGTCGGTCAGCCCCAGCATTTT. Translation: CASSRGGVGQPQHF.

This clonotype occurred a few times. The chain couples TRBV20-1 to TRBJ2-4; either TRBD1 or TRBD2 may fit D (5 bases each). The CDR3 is 14 residues long. Germline assignment: CDR1 DFQATT and CDR2 SNEGSKA (reference sequence). Trimming left V 6 bases short and J 4 bases short, with 16 bases between. CDR3 in amino acids: CSAQVGATKNIQYF. The CDR3 coding sequence is TGCAGTGCCCAGGTCGGGGCGACAAAAAACATTCAGTACTTC.